The clone carrying this T cell receptor (beta chain) was picked up one time. The length of the CDR3 is 15 residues. J gave up 0 bases and V 4 bases, and 4 bases lay outside the gene matches. Germline V CDR1 and CDR2: LNHDA, SQIVND (reference sequence). This sample is drawn from a study of blood T cell repertoires in COVID-19. At the level of the study: From the United States, Italy and Spain came samples of acute and convalescent COVID-19. Sources were T cells, B-cell-depleted T cells, or PBMCs; the material itself was cDNA or gDNA.

Method: immunoSEQ multiplex PCR; TCRdb's copy keeps in-frame clones and lacks some. Of 250,000 to 300,000 clones in the sample, about 88% were seen once. The TCR sequence derives from a young man with active or convalescent COVID-19. The sample was peripheral blood. The rearrangement links TRBV19 to TRBJ2-5; TRBD2 aligns across 8 bases. The CDR3: CASSNGRANQETQYF. CDR3 bases: TGTGCCAGTAGTAACGGGAGGGCTAACCAAGAGACCCAGTACTTC.